This T cell receptor beta chain was retrieved from a study of T-cell reconstitution after alpha-beta-depleted transplantation in children. The CDR3 extends over 15 amino acids. V was clipped by 3 bases and J by 5 bases, with 15 bases between them. Germline V gives CDR1 MGHDK, CDR2 SYGVNS. Molecular barcoding with unique molecular identifiers was used for the TCRbeta library. TCRdb re-called the PCR reads through MiXCR, storing one row per CDR3 protein. The table includes about 610,000 distinct CDR3 sequences, 8% to 11% detected once. There are a few counts of this clonotype. The sample consisted of PBMCs from the stem cell graft donor, taken from the stem cell graft. This clonotype was sampled from a human donor who donated a stem cell graft to a child with acute myeloid leukemia. The chain links TRBV25-1 to TRBJ2-3, with D uncertain. CDR3 sequence reads: CASSDRYSQLDTQYF. The CDR3, as DNA: TGTGCCAGCAGTGATAGGTACTCTCAACTAGATACGCAGTATTTT.